This TCR beta chain was captured in a study of T cell responses to AZD1222 COVID-19 vaccine. Study observations and caveats: Spike-specific TCRs gained breadth and depth after people received two AZD1222 doses.

Germline V lookup: CDR1 SEHNR, CDR2 FQNEAQ (reference sequence). V shed 5 bases and J shed 0 bases, with 11 bases lying between them. The CDR3 is 15 residues long. Concerning this clone itself: Its antigen is unknown.

Generated by immunoSEQ multiplex PCR, the TCRdb table keeps only in-frame clones and is missing some. The sample holds around 180,000 clones, roughly 87% seen once. This clonotype was obtained from an adult in good health. This chain joins TRBV7-9 and TRBJ2-1; the D is unclear. Here the sequenced sample was peripheral blood, taken on day 0 of AZD1222 vaccination. The CDR3 spells CASSADRYSYNEQFF. The CDR3 DNA is TGTGCCAGCAGCGCGGACCGTTACTCCTACAATGAGCAGTTCTTC.